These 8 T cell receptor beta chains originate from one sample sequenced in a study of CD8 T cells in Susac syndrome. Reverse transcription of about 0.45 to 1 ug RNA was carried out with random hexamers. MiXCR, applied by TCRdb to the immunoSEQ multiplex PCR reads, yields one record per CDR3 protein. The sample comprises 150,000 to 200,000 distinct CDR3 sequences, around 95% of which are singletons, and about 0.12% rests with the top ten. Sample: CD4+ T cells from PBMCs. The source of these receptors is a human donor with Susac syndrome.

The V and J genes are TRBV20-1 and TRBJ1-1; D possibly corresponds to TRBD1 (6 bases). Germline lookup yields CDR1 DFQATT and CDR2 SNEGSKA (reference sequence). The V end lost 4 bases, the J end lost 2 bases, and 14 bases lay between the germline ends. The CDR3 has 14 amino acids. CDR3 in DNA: TGCAGTGCTACTAGGGACAATATAAACACTGAAGCTTTCTTT. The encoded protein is CSATRDNINTEAFF.

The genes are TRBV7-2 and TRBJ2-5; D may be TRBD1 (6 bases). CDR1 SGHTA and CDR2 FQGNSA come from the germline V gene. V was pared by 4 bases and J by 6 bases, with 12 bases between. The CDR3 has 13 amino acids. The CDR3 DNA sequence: TGTGCCAGCAGCTCCGGGGACAAGAAGACCCAGTACTTC. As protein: CASSSGDKKTQYF.

CDR3 residues: CASSFYTDTEAFF. CDR3 DNA sequence: TGTGCCAGCAGTTTCTACACGGACACTGAAGCTTTCTTT. The chain recombines TRBV27 with TRBJ1-1; D ambiguous. The germline CDR1 and CDR2 sequences are MNHEY and SMNVEV (reference sequence). The CDR3 totals 13 residues. V lost 3 bases to trimming and J lost 3 bases, with 8 bases between them.

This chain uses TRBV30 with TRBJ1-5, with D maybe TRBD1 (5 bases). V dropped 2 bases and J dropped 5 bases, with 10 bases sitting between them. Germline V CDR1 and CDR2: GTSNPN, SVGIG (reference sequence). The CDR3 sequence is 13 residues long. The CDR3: CAWSPGTDQPQHF. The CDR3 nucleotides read TGTGCCTGGAGTCCAGGGACCGATCAGCCCCAGCATTTT.

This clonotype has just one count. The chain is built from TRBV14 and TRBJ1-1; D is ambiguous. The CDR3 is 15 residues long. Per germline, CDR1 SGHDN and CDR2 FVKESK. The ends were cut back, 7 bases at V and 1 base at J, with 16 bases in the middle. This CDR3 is CASTSRALGNTEAFF. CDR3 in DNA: TGTGCCAGCACCTCCAGAGCCTTGGGGAACACTGAAGCTTTCTTT.

CDR3 sequence reads: CASSLPTSGEQETQYF. The CDR3 nucleotides are TGTGCCAGCAGTTTACCGACTAGCGGCGAACAAGAGACCCAGTACTTC. The rearrangement uses TRBV6-2 or TRBV6-3 and TRBJ2-5, with 9 bases identical to TRBD2. Germline trimming cut 4 bases from V and 2 bases from J; bases unmatched to any gene: 8. Germline V gene lookup returns CDR1 MNHEY and CDR2 SVGEGT. The CDR3 spans 16 residues.

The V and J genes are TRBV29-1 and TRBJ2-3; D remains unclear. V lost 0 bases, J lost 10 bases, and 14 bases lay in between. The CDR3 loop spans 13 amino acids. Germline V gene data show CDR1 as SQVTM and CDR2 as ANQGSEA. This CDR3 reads CSVEDSGGIPQYF. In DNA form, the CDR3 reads TGCAGCGTTGAAGATTCAGGTGGGATCCCGCAGTATTTT.

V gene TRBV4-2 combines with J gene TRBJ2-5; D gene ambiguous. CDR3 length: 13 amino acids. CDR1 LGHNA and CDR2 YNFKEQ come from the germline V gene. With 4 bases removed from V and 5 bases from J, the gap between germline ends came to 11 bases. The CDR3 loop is CASSPARRETQYF. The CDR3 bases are TGTGCCAGCAGCCCCGCTCGCCGGGAGACCCAGTACTTC.